Below are 26 T cell receptor beta chains sequenced from a single sample in a study of response to subunit inactivated influenza vaccine. TCRdb used MiXCR to reprocess the RT-PCR reads, holding one entry per CDR3 protein. The data hold about 170,000 distinct CDR3 sequences, with roughly 12% observed a single time. These same data were also listed under a study on T cells expressing NK-cell markers. That study adds: Making the TCR beta cDNA relied on 5'RACE template switching with UMIs.

Sequenced material: CD8+ T cells sorted from PBMCs, taken roughly 12 days after vaccination. Source of these receptors: a man aged 45 to 65 who received an inactivated influenza vaccine.

This clonotype was recorded a few times. The V call is TRBV4-3, the J call TRBJ2-7; D is uncertain. The CDR3 covers 15 residues. The V gene's germline CDR1 is LGHNA and CDR2 YSLEER. V was clipped by 1 base and J by 1 base, with 11 bases between them. Written as DNA, the CDR3 is TGCGCCAGCAGCCAAGGATCGACAAGATCCTACGAGCAGTACTTC. Translation gives CASSQGSTRSYEQYF.

The sample holds a few counts of this clonotype. The genes are TRBV12-3 or TRBV12-4 and TRBJ1-5; D is ambiguous. V lost 5 bases and J 0 bases, leaving 8 bases between the germline ends. The CDR3 has 14 amino acids. CDR3 coding DNA: TGTGCCAGCAGTCTCGTGGCTAGCAATCAGCCCCAGCATTTT. Its protein is CASSLVASNQPQHF.

In its sample, this clonotype was seen a few times. The chain combines TRBV7-3 with TRBJ2-2; 8 bases align to TRBD2. Unmatched junction bases numbered 15, after V lost 5 bases and J lost 7 bases. The CDR3 loop spans 17 amino acids. Germline lookup yields CDR1 SGHTA and CDR2 FQGTGA. The CDR3 DNA reads TGTGCCAGCAGCCCCAGGCGTAGCGGGGAAATCAGCGGGGAGCTGTTTTTT. It translates to CASSPRRSGEISGELFF. The full variable domain, with the rest looked up from reference TRBV7-3 and TRBJ2-2, is GAGVSQTPSNKVTEKGKYVELRCDPISGHTALYWYRQSLGQGPEFLIYFQGTGAADDSGLPNDRFFAVRPEGSVSTLKIQRTERGDSAVYLCASSPRRSGEISGELFFGEGSRLTVL.

This clonotype was recorded many times. This chain joins TRBV13 and TRBJ2-1, with 12 bases that match TRBD2. Germline V gene sequence: CDR1 PRHDT, CDR2 FYEKMQ (reference sequence). V lost 1 base to trimming and J lost 5 bases; unmatched junction nucleotides: 9. The CDR3 consists of 18 residues. CDR3 sequence reads: CASSLEASGRGGNNEQFF. The CDR3 DNA is TGTGCCAGCAGCTTAGAGGCTAGCGGGAGGGGGGGTAACAATGAGCAGTTCTTC.

The chain uses TRBV4-3 and TRBJ2-1; 7 nucleotides align to TRBD2. The CDR3 runs to 15 residues. The V gene end was trimmed by 2 bases and the J gene end by 5 bases; junction bases not matched to a gene: 6. Germline-derived CDR1 and CDR2 are LGHNA and YSLEER. CDR3 DNA: TGCGCCAGCAGCCAATATGGCGGGGGAGACAATGAGCAGTTCTTC. Its translation: CASSQYGGGDNEQFF.

This clonotype was recorded at least ten times. This sequence joins TRBV27 and TRBJ2-1; D unclear. Germline lookup yields CDR1 MNHEY and CDR2 SMNVEV (reference sequence). This CDR3 contains 13 residues. With 3 bases removed from V and 7 bases from J, the gap between germline ends came to 10 bases. CDR3 amino acids: CASSFRGRNEQFF. The CDR3 DNA sequence: TGTGCCAGCAGTTTCAGAGGCCGGAATGAGCAGTTCTTC.

This clonotype was seen many times. The chain is built from TRBV12-3 or TRBV12-4 and TRBJ2-1; 8 bases align to TRBD2. This CDR3 has 15 amino acids. Germline trimming cut 2 bases from V and 6 bases from J; bases unmatched to any gene: 6. The chain's CDR3 is CASSLREGPLNEQFF. The CDR3 DNA is TGTGCCAGCAGTTTACGGGAGGGCCCTCTCAATGAGCAGTTCTTC.

This clonotype came up a few times. DNA for the CDR3: TGCAGTGCTAGAGATGTGACAGGGAGCTCCTACGAGCAGTACTTC. This codes for CSARDVTGSSYEQYF. This rearrangement joins TRBV20-1 to TRBJ2-7, with 7 bases matching TRBD1. This CDR3 comprises 15 residues. Per the germline V gene, CDR1 is DFQATT and CDR2 is SNEGSKA (reference sequence). J gave up 0 bases and V 0 bases, and 5 bases lay outside the gene matches.

The gene calls are TRBV3-1 and TRBJ2-5, with 13 bases fitting TRBD2. The CDR3 is 15 amino acids. The junction had 5 bases not matched to a gene; V was cut back by 5 bases and J by 5 bases. CDR1 is LGHDT and CDR2 is YNNKEL in the germline V gene (reference sequence). The CDR3 sequence: CASSGTSGMLETQYF. The CDR3 DNA follows: TGTGCCAGCAGCGGGACTAGCGGGATGTTGGAGACCCAGTACTTC.

This chain connects TRBV15 to TRBJ2-3, with TRBD2 identical over 7 bases. With V trimmed by 1 base and J by 4 bases, 8 bases remained unmatched. Germline V gene sequence: CDR1 LNHNV, CDR2 YYDKDF (reference sequence). The CDR3 sequence is 16 residues long. The CDR3 sequence: CATSRGAGMRSDTQYF. The CDR3 DNA reads TGTGCCACCAGCAGAGGAGCGGGAATGCGGTCAGATACGCAGTATTTT.

This clonotype was observed a handful of times. This rearrangement joins TRBV18 to TRBJ2-3, with D possibly TRBD1 on 6 matching bases. The CDR3 totals 16 residues. Trimming took off 1 base at V and 4 bases at J, with 15 bases between the two ends. From germline, CDR1 is KGHSH and CDR2 LQKENI. CDR3 loop: CASSPLGQTRADTQYF. The CDR3 DNA is TGTGCCAGCTCACCACTTGGACAGACCCGGGCAGATACGCAGTATTTT.

The V and J genes are TRBV7-6 and TRBJ2-5; D is perhaps TRBD1 (5 bases). The V and J ends lost 5 bases and 2 bases respectively, with 6 bases between them. Germline CDR1 reads SGHVS; CDR2 reads FNYEAQ. The CDR3 sequence is 12 residues long. CDR3 nucleotides: TGTGCCAGCAGCGGGGCACAAGAGACCCAGTACTTC. It specifies CASSGAQETQYF.

The V call is TRBV19, the J call TRBJ2-7; TRBD2 matches 10 bases. The CDR3 extends over 16 amino acids. CDR1 LNHDA and CDR2 SQIVND come from the germline V gene (reference sequence). Trimming took 5 bases from V and 2 from J; bases not matched to a gene: 9. The CDR3 nucleotides read TGTGCCAGTAGTCCGAGACTAGCGGGCCTCACCTACGAGCAGTACTTC. It translates to CASSPRLAGLTYEQYF.

This clonotype was seen only a few times. This chain connects TRBV30 to TRBJ2-3; no clear D. Trimming took 2 bases from V and 4 from J, leaving 10 bases between them. From germline, CDR1 is GTSNPN and CDR2 SVGIG (reference sequence). This CDR3 is built from 13 residues. CDR3 loop: CAWSNGPSDTQYF. CDR3 in DNA: TGTGCCTGGAGTAACGGTCCGTCAGATACGCAGTATTTT.

This clonotype has just a few counts. J is TRBJ2-5 and V is TRBV5-6; 9 bases are shared with TRBD1. The CDR3 totals 19 residues. The germline V gene has CDR1 SGHDT and CDR2 YYEEEE. Losses at the gene ends were 4 bases for V and 1 base for J; bases not matched to a gene: 17. The CDR3 here is CASSPSRDRVRLSQETQYF. In DNA, the CDR3 is TGTGCCAGCAGCCCGTCGCGGGACAGGGTACGTTTGAGCCAAGAGACCCAGTACTTC.

This clonotype appeared a few times. This sequence joins TRBV3-1 and TRBJ2-7; a possible D gene is TRBD2 (6 bases). The germline CDR1 and CDR2 sequences are LGHDT and YNNKEL (reference sequence). With 1 base removed from V and 4 bases from J, the gap between germline ends came to 26 bases. CDR3 length: 19 amino acids. CDR3 residues: CASSQVGAGKGKRGYEQYF. The CDR3 DNA reads TGTGCCAGCAGCCAAGTAGGTGCGGGGAAGGGTAAGAGGGGTTACGAGCAGTACTTC.

This clonotype was observed a handful of times. The rearrangement uses TRBV7-6 and TRBJ2-2; weak D call: TRBD1 (6 bases). V was pared by 6 bases and J by 4 bases, with 9 bases between. Germline CDR1 and CDR2: SGHVS and FNYEAQ. This CDR3 is built from 13 residues. This CDR3 reads CASRQGGTGELFF. The CDR3 nucleotides read TGTGCCAGCAGACAGGGTGGCACCGGGGAGCTGTTTTTT.

In this sample, this clonotype turned up a few times. The genes are TRBV4-1 and TRBJ2-7; TRBD2 matches 13 bases. Germline V gene sequence: CDR1 MGHRA, CDR2 YSYEKL. The CDR3 covers 17 residues. V trimming: 2 bases; J trimming: 7 bases; junction bases outside the gene matches: 11. Here the CDR3 reads CASSQHLLAGGLREQYF. The CDR3 bases are TGCGCCAGCAGCCAACATCTACTAGCGGGGGGGCTAAGAGAGCAGTACTTC.

In this sample, this clonotype turned up a few times. This chain connects TRBV12-3 or TRBV12-4 to TRBJ1-4, with D perhaps matching TRBD1 (5 bases). V was clipped by 6 bases and J by 5 bases, with 10 bases between them. The CDR3 length is 13 residues. The CDR3: CASSRGFNEKLFF. DNA for the CDR3: TGTGCCAGCAGCCGGGGGTTCAATGAAAAACTGTTTTTT.

The V gene is TRBV27, the J gene TRBJ2-5, with unresolved D. Between the trimmed V and J ends, which lost 0 bases and 5 bases, there was a span of 10 bases. Germline values: CDR1 MNHEY, CDR2 SMNVEV (reference sequence). The CDR3 has 14 residues. DNA for the CDR3: TGTGCCAGCAGTTTATCGTTGGTCGGGGAGACCCAGTACTTC. Amino acids: CASSLSLVGETQYF.

The sample holds one count of this clonotype. The J gene is TRBJ1-5, the V gene TRBV6-2 or TRBV6-3, with 11 bases fitting TRBD1. Germline lookup yields CDR1 MNHEY and CDR2 SVGEGT. V shed 8 bases, J shed 6 bases, and the junction held 3 bases outside the gene matches. The CDR3 runs 13 residues. The CDR3 spells CASGQGASQPQHF. CDR3 nucleotides: TGTGCCAGCGGACAGGGGGCAAGTCAGCCCCAGCATTTT.

This clonotype has more than one count but fewer than ten. The J gene is TRBJ2-2, the V gene TRBV27, with D hard to call. The CDR3 is made up of 14 amino acids. V lost 7 bases to trimming and J lost 3 bases, with 12 bases between them. The V gene's germline CDR1 is MNHEY and CDR2 SMNVEV (reference sequence). The CDR3 nucleotides read TGTGCCAGCACCACATACCCATACACCGGGGAGCTGTTTTTT. It yields the protein CASTTYPYTGELFF.

The chain combines TRBV7-3 with TRBJ2-2; TRBD1 aligns across 11 bases. Germline V gene data show CDR1 as SGHTA and CDR2 as FQGTGA. Trimming took 5 bases from V and 7 from J; bases not matched to a gene: 9. The length of the CDR3 is 16 residues. CDR3 amino acids: CASSPTGTGGVGELFF. CDR3 nucleotide sequence: TGTGCCAGCAGCCCAACCGGGACAGGGGGTGTCGGGGAGCTGTTTTTT.

The chain joins TRBV7-2 to TRBJ2-7; D might be TRBD1 (5 bases). V was trimmed by 5 bases and J by 0 bases, leaving 20 bases between them. This CDR3 region has 17 residues. Germline-derived CDR1 and CDR2 are SGHTA and FQGNSA. CDR3 in amino acids: CTSSPSTGVYSSYEQYF. The DNA of the CDR3 is TGTACCAGCAGCCCTTCCACAGGAGTGTACTCCTCCTACGAGCAGTACTTC.

This clonotype was recorded at least ten times. This chain links TRBV29-1 with TRBJ2-3; TRBD2 might be the D (7 bases). Between the trimmed V and J ends, which lost 6 bases and 2 bases, there was a span of 15 bases. This CDR3 has 14 residues. Germline V CDR1 and CDR2: SQVTM, ANQGSEA. CDR3 in amino acids: CSVFLGGLTDTQYF. The CDR3 DNA is TGCAGCGTGTTTTTGGGGGGGCTCACAGATACGCAGTATTTT.

This clonotype was seen repeatedly, ten times or more. V and J are TRBV27 and TRBJ2-7; 9 nucleotides match TRBD1. Germline-derived CDR1 and CDR2 are MNHEY and SMNVEV (reference sequence). CDR3 length: 15 residues. The ends lost 1 base at V and 5 bases at J; junction bases unmatched: 6. DNA for the CDR3: TGTGCCAGCAGTTTATATAAAGGGACAGGGAACGAGCAGTACTTC. It specifies CASSLYKGTGNEQYF.